This is a list of T cell receptor beta chains from one sample in a study of blood T cell repertoires in COVID-19. Clones were sequenced by immunoSEQ multiplex PCR, and TCRdb holds only the in-frame ones, with some missing. The repertoire holds about half a million clones, with 88% as singletons. The sequenced sample consisted of PBMCs or T cells enriched from blood (not recorded which). These TCRs come from a woman aged 55-70 years who had recovered from COVID-19. Each CDR3 is given with its conserved first and last residue. The D gene is left open where the match is weak. Clone size is stated in some rows and not others, as once, few, many or a class when expanded.

clone_size: .
v_call: TRBV5-8
j_call: TRBJ1-3
d_call: .
cdr3_nt: TGTGCCAGCAGCCTTACAGGCTCTGGAAACACCATATATTTT
cdr3_aa: CASSLTGSGNTIYF

clone_size: .
v_call: TRBV3-1/TRBV3-2
j_call: TRBJ1-2
d_call: TRBD1
cdr3_nt: TGTGCCAGCAGCCAGACGGGACAGGGCGATAACACCTTC
cdr3_aa: CASSQTGQGDNTF

clone_size: .
v_call: TRBV30
j_call: TRBJ1-4
d_call: TRBD1
cdr3_nt: TGTGCCTGCCAAGGGGACAGGGAGGGTGAAAAACTGTTTTTT
cdr3_aa: CACQGDREGEKLFF

clone_size: .
v_call: TRBV29-1
j_call: TRBJ2-3
d_call: .
cdr3_nt: TGCAGCGTTGAAGATCCCGGAGATACGCAGTATTTT
cdr3_aa: CSVEDPGDTQYF

clone_size: .
v_call: TRBV19
j_call: TRBJ2-1
d_call: TRBD2
cdr3_nt: TGTGCCAGTAGCACTGCTAGCGGGGGGGACGTTGAGCAGTTCTTC
cdr3_aa: CASSTASGGDVEQFF

clone_size: .
v_call: TRBV4-1
j_call: TRBJ2-1
d_call: .
cdr3_nt: TGCGCCAGCAGCCAAGGGACGATCGGGGGAGGTGAGCAGTTCTTC
cdr3_aa: CASSQGTIGGGEQFF

clone_size: .
v_call: TRBV5-4
j_call: TRBJ2-2
d_call: .
cdr3_nt: TGTGCCAGCAGCTCATACGGGGGTTCGAACACCGGGGAGCTGTTTTTT
cdr3_aa: CASSSYGGSNTGELFF

clone_size: .
v_call: TRBV2
j_call: TRBJ2-7
d_call: .
cdr3_nt: TGTGCCAGCAGTGAGTGGGAGACAGGTTACTCCTACGAGCAGTACTTC
cdr3_aa: CASSEWETGYSYEQYF

clone_size: once
v_call: TRBV9
j_call: TRBJ2-7
d_call: .
cdr3_nt: TGTGCCAGCAGCGTGAGAATGGGCGACGAGCAGTACTTC
cdr3_aa: CASSVRMGDEQYF

clone_size: few
v_call: TRBV2
j_call: TRBJ1-5
d_call: .
cdr3_nt: TGTGCCAGCAGGAAGGACGGGAACATAAATCAGCCCCAGCATTTT
cdr3_aa: CASRKDGNINQPQHF

clone_size: .
v_call: TRBV23-1
j_call: TRBJ2-5
d_call: .
cdr3_nt: TGCGCCAGCAACAGACAGGAGTACCTTCAAGAGACCCAGTACTTC
cdr3_aa: CASNRQEYLQETQYF

clone_size: once
v_call: TRBV2
j_call: TRBJ2-4
d_call: .
cdr3_nt: TGTGCCAGCAGTGAAGCTCGGGGGGCGGGGAACATTCAGTACTTC
cdr3_aa: CASSEARGAGNIQYF

clone_size: .
v_call: TRBV11-3
j_call: TRBJ2-7
d_call: .
cdr3_nt: TGTGCCAGCAGCCTTCTGACAGCCTCCTACGAGCAGTACTTC
cdr3_aa: CASSLLTASYEQYF

clone_size: .
v_call: TRBV6-6
j_call: TRBJ1-1
d_call: .
cdr3_nt: TGTGCCAGCAGTTACTCGACGACGTGGGCAGAAGCTTTCTTT
cdr3_aa: CASSYSTTWAEAFF

clone_size: .
v_call: TRBV5-1
j_call: TRBJ2-5
d_call: TRBD2
cdr3_nt: TGCGCCAGCAGCGGAATAGCGGGGCCTATCCAAGAGACCCAGTACTTC
cdr3_aa: CASSGIAGPIQETQYF

clone_size: once
v_call: TRBV3-1/TRBV3-2
j_call: TRBJ2-7
d_call: .
cdr3_nt: TGTGCCAGCAGCCCCTCTGGGGGCTCCGAGCAGTACTTC
cdr3_aa: CASSPSGGSEQYF

clone_size: .
v_call: TRBV9
j_call: TRBJ1-4
d_call: .
cdr3_nt: TGTGCCAGCAGCCTAGAGGACTCTGGAAAACTGTTTTTT
cdr3_aa: CASSLEDSGKLFF

clone_size: .
v_call: TRBV19
j_call: TRBJ1-2
d_call: TRBD1
cdr3_nt: TGTGCCAGTAGTACACAGGGGGCTAGAAACTATGGCTACACCTTC
cdr3_aa: CASSTQGARNYGYTF

clone_size: .
v_call: TRBV6-6
j_call: TRBJ1-5
d_call: .
cdr3_nt: TGTGCCAGCAGTTACTCTATAGGAGATAGCAATCAGCCCCAGCATTTT
cdr3_aa: CASSYSIGDSNQPQHF

clone_size: few
v_call: TRBV19
j_call: TRBJ1-5
d_call: .
cdr3_nt: TGTGCCAGTAGTATAAGCAGCGGCGGAACAGCGGGCAATCAGCCCCAGCATTTT
cdr3_aa: CASSISSGGTAGNQPQHF

clone_size: once
v_call: TRBV10-3
j_call: TRBJ1-6
d_call: TRBD1
cdr3_nt: TGTGCCATCAGTGAGACAGGGGATCTCTCCTATAATTCACCCCTCCACTTT
cdr3_aa: CAISETGDLSYNSPLHF

clone_size: many
v_call: TRBV3-1/TRBV3-2
j_call: TRBJ2-7
d_call: .
cdr3_nt: TGTGCCAGCAGCCACGGACAGTACGAGCAGTACTTC
cdr3_aa: CASSHGQYEQYF

clone_size: few
v_call: TRBV7-8
j_call: TRBJ2-5
d_call: TRBD2
cdr3_nt: TGTGCCAGCAGGAACAGCGGGGGGCTGCAAGAGACCCAGTACTTC
cdr3_aa: CASRNSGGLQETQYF

clone_size: .
v_call: TRBV5-4
j_call: TRBJ1-3
d_call: .
cdr3_nt: TGTGCCAGCAGCTTGGACGCAATCGGCACCATATATTTT
cdr3_aa: CASSLDAIGTIYF